This T cell receptor beta chain appears in the sequencing data of a study of cytomegalovirus exposure and HLA in healthy donors. General observations from the study: Most TCR sequences were uncommon, yet certain public TCRs appeared in many donors.

Clones were sequenced by immunoSEQ multiplex PCR, and TCRdb holds only the in-frame ones, with some missing. This table holds 150,000 to 200,000 clones, about 90% found once. CDR3 length: 15 residues. Looked up from germline, CDR1 is MNHNS and CDR2 is SASEGT. The ends were cut back, 4 bases at V and 4 bases at J, with 11 bases in the middle. Regarding this clone: The antigen remains unidentified.

The V gene is TRBV6-1, the J gene TRBJ1-6; D is undetermined. This receptor was taken from a woman aged 18-30 years in good health and CMV-seropositive. The specimen was PBMCs. The CDR3 is CASSAQTKYNSPLHF. The CDR3 coding sequence is TGTGCCAGCAGTGCACAGACCAAGTATAATTCACCCCTCCACTTT.